Each of the 5 T cell receptor beta chains below was sequenced from the same sample in a study of low-dose radiotherapy and immunotherapy resistance in tumors. TRAV- and TRBV-specific primers, spanning alpha and beta chains, primed first-strand cDNA. With a constant-region primer and a V-primer adapter, TCRs were subjected to 20 PCR cycles of amplification. From the reads, TCRdb called clonotypes with MiXCR, one entry per CDR3 protein. The sample has some 85,000 distinct CDR3 sequences; 15% to 20% are singletons. As to time point: before trial treatment. The material was PBMCs, obtained before treatment. All receptors derive from a male donor with prostate cancer.

This clonotype was recorded many times. The V gene is TRBV30, the J gene TRBJ2-3; D is ambiguous. Deletions cut 0 bases from V and 1 base from J, with 11 bases between. This CDR3 contains 15 residues. Looked up from germline, CDR1 is GTSNPN and CDR2 is SVGIG (reference sequence). In DNA form, the CDR3 reads TGTGCCTGGAGTGTCAGGAATCGGGGCACAGATACGCAGTATTTT. This sequence encodes CAWSVRNRGTDTQYF.

This clonotype was observed many times. This chain uses TRBV6-2 or TRBV6-3 with TRBJ2-1, with TRBD1 matching 12 bases. CDR1 MNHEY and CDR2 SVGEGT come from the germline V gene. V shed 5 bases and J 4 bases; nucleotides not matched to a gene: 9. CDR3 length: 17 amino acids. The CDR3 loop is CASSNLPGQGAYNEQFF. CDR3 DNA sequence: TGTGCCAGCAGTAACCTACCGGGACAGGGGGCTTACAATGAGCAGTTCTTC.

This clonotype was counted at least ten times. V usage is TRBV12-3 or TRBV12-4 and J usage is TRBJ2-1, with unresolved D. Deletions cut 2 bases from V and 5 bases from J, with 13 bases between. There are 15 residues in the CDR3. This CDR3 is CASSLKLGRDNEQFF. Written as DNA, the CDR3 is TGTGCCAGCAGTTTAAAATTAGGTCGGGACAATGAGCAGTTCTTC.

This clonotype has at least ten counts. The chain links TRBV20-1 to TRBJ2-1; tentatively, D is TRBD2 (6 bases). The CDR3 sequence is 18 residues long. Germline V gene lookup returns CDR1 DFQATT and CDR2 SNEGSKA (reference sequence). The germline V and J ends were trimmed by 0 bases and 5 bases, with 23 bases remaining between them. The CDR3 region is CSARDPAGRGLANNEQFF. The CDR3 nucleotides are TGCAGTGCTAGAGATCCGGCGGGCCGAGGCCTAGCGAACAATGAGCAGTTCTTC.

This chain uses TRBV5-1 with TRBJ2-7; 9 nucleotides align to TRBD2. Germline CDR1 SGHRS, CDR2 YFSETQ. CDR3 size: 15 residues. J was trimmed by 5 bases and V by 1 base; bases with no gene match: 7. CDR3 nucleotides: TGCGCCAGCAGCTTGCTGCGGGAGGGCCCCAACGAGCAGTACTTC. Translation: CASSLLREGPNEQYF.